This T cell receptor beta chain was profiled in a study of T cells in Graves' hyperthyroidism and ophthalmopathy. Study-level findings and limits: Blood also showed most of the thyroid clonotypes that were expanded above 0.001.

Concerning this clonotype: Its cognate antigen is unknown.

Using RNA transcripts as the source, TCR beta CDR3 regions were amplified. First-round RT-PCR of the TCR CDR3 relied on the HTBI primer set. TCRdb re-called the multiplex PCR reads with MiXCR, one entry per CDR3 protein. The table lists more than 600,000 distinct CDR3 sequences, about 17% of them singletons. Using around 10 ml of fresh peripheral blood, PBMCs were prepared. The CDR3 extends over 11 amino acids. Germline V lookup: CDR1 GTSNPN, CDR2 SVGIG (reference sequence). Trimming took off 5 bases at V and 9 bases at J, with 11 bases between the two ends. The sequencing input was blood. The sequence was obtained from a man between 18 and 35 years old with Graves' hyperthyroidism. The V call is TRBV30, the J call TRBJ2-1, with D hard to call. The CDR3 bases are TGTGCCTGGGCCGGCTTCGGTGAGCAGTTCTTC. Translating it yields CAWAGFGEQFF. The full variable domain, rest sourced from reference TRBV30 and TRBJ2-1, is SQTIHQWPATLVQPVGSPLSLECTVEGTSNPNLYWYRQAAGRGLQLLFYSVGIGQISSEVPQNLSASRPQDRQFILSSKKLLLSDSGFYLCAWAGFGEQFFGPGTRLTVL.